The 23 T cell receptor beta chains reported below all come from one sample, sequenced in a study of blood T cell repertoires in COVID-19. The protocol was immunoSEQ multiplex PCR, while the TCRdb copy is restricted to in-frame clones and leaves out a portion. The data contain just over 350,000 clones, 87% of them singletons. The sample comprised PBMCs or T cells enriched from blood (not recorded which). These TCRs come from a woman in her thirties who had recovered from COVID-19.

This chain links TRBV10-1 with TRBJ2-3; TRBD2 might be the D (6 bases). CDR3 length: 15 amino acids. Per germline, CDR1 WNHNN and CDR2 SYGVQD (reference sequence). With 6 bases removed from V and 5 bases from J, the gap between germline ends came to 18 bases. The chain's CDR3 is CASSVADPRRDTQYF. For the CDR3, the DNA is TGCGCCAGCAGCGTAGCGGATCCGAGGAGAGATACGCAGTATTTT.

The V and J genes are TRBV12-3 or TRBV12-4 and TRBJ1-2, with D unclear. Between the trimmed V and J ends, which lost 2 bases and 6 bases, there was a span of 7 bases. The CDR3 extends over 12 amino acids. CDR3 sequence reads: CASSLLGHGYTF. In nucleotides, the CDR3 is TGTGCCAGCAGTTTATTGGGCCATGGCTACACCTTC.

The gene calls are TRBV2 and TRBJ1-6; D ambiguous. The CDR3 runs 15 residues. V was shortened by 4 bases and J by 2 bases, with 9 bases between the two germline ends. Germline V CDR1 and CDR2: SNHLY, FYNNEI. CDR3 in amino acids: CASSGEGAYNSPLHF. The CDR3 DNA is TGTGCCAGCAGTGGAGAGGGTGCCTATAATTCACCCCTCCACTTT.

V gene TRBV11-2 combines with J gene TRBJ2-1; D might be TRBD1 (5 bases). V lost 5 bases to trimming and J lost 5 bases, with 16 bases between them. CDR3 length: 15 residues. Germline V gene lookup returns CDR1 SGHAT and CDR2 FQNNGV. The CDR3 reads CASSLQGGMNNEQFF. Here the CDR3 DNA reads TGTGCCAGCAGCCTGCAGGGCGGAATGAACAATGAGCAGTTCTTC.

This chain joins TRBV7-8 and TRBJ2-7; 9 bases fit TRBD1. In germline, CDR1 is SGHVS, CDR2 FQNEAQ. The CDR3 has 17 residues. V dropped 2 bases and J dropped 3; count of bases not matched to a gene: 11. The CDR3 protein is CASSLISWADRGYEQYF. CDR3 nucleotides: TGTGCCAGCAGCTTAATTTCTTGGGCGGACAGGGGCTACGAGCAGTACTTC. Using reference TRBV7-8 and TRBJ2-7 for the parts outside the CDR3, the full variable domain is GAGVSQSPRYKVAKRGQDVALRCDPISGHVSLFWYQQALGQGPEFLTYFQNEAQLDKSGLPSDRFFAERPEGSVSTLKIQRTQQEDSAVYLCASSLISWADRGYEQYFGPGTRLTVT.

The rearrangement links TRBV7-2 to TRBJ2-7; perhaps TRBD2 as D (7 bases). The V end was cut by 5 bases, the J end by 2 bases, with 16 bases between. This CDR3 has 15 residues. CDR1 and CDR2 from the germline V gene are SGHTA and FQGNSA. The CDR3 DNA follows: TGTGCCAGCAGCCTCAGGGGAGGGGACACCTACGAGCAGTACTTC. Its protein is CASSLRGGDTYEQYF.

The chain couples TRBV6-5 to TRBJ1-4; TRBD1 matches at 7 bases. V was pared by 6 bases and J by 5 bases, with 9 bases of the junction left unmatched. Germline V gene data show CDR1 as MNHEY and CDR2 as SVGAGI. The CDR3 is made up of 15 amino acids. CDR3 loop: CASRRTWDSNEKLFF. The CDR3 DNA sequence: TGTGCCAGCAGAAGAACCTGGGACAGCAATGAAAAACTGTTTTTT.

The rearrangement joins TRBV7-9 to TRBJ1-3; 10 positions agree with TRBD1. Germline trimming cut 5 bases from V and 11 bases from J; bases unmatched to any gene: 12. The CDR3 consists of 15 residues. Per germline, CDR1 SEHNR and CDR2 FQNEAQ (reference sequence). This chain's CDR3 is CASSNRQGAKNPIYF. The CDR3 DNA reads TGTGCCAGCAGCAACCGACAGGGGGCGAAGAACCCCATATATTTT.

CDR3 coding DNA: TGTGCCAGCACCCCCAGGCGGGGATCGGGCAATCAGCCCCAGCATTTT. Translated, it gives CASTPRRGSGNQPQHF. The chain recombines TRBV2 with TRBJ1-5; D call uncertain. V was trimmed by 7 bases and J by 2 bases, leaving 18 bases between them. The CDR3 extends over 16 amino acids. The germline V gene has CDR1 SNHLY and CDR2 FYNNEI.

The rearrangement uses TRBV27 and TRBJ2-7, with 9 bases fitting TRBD1. The CDR3 contains 15 residues. Germline V gene sequence: CDR1 MNHEY, CDR2 SMNVEV (reference sequence). The V gene end was trimmed by 5 bases and the J gene end by 1 base; junction bases not matched to a gene: 6. In DNA, the CDR3 is TGTGCCAGCAGTCCTGGACAGGGGCGTTCCTACGAGCAGTACTTC. It specifies CASSPGQGRSYEQYF.

The gene calls are TRBV7-9 and TRBJ2-1, with D maybe TRBD1 (6 bases). Trimming pared 2 bases from V and 11 bases from J, leaving 13 bases between. Germline V lookup: CDR1 SEHNR, CDR2 FQNEAQ (reference sequence). The CDR3 sequence is 13 residues long. The CDR3 loop reads CASSLFEGQKQFF. CDR3 DNA: TGTGCCAGCAGCTTATTTGAGGGACAAAAGCAGTTCTTC.

The chain employs TRBV28 and TRBJ2-3; TRBD2 matches at 9 bases. Germline CDR1 reads MDHEN; CDR2 reads SYDVKM. J was trimmed by 4 bases and V by 3 bases; bases with no gene match: 8. The CDR3 is 16 residues long. CDR3 coding DNA: TGTGCCAGCAGTTTTTCAGGGACTAGCATTTCAGATACGCAGTATTTT. It codes for CASSFSGTSISDTQYF.

The chain couples TRBV27 to TRBJ1-1; D is uncertain. The V end lost 3 bases, the J end lost 1 base, and 9 bases lay between the germline ends. The CDR3 totals 14 residues. Germline lookup yields CDR1 MNHEY and CDR2 SMNVEV (reference sequence). The CDR3 coding sequence is TGTGCCAGCAGTTTGGTGCCACAGAACACTGAAGCTTTCTTT. This gives the protein CASSLVPQNTEAFF.

This chain joins TRBV15 and TRBJ2-3, with 9 nucleotides matching TRBD2. Germline-derived CDR1 and CDR2 are LNHNV and YYDKDF (reference sequence). The CDR3 consists of 18 residues. V shed 0 bases and J 4 bases; nucleotides not matched to a gene: 11. The CDR3 loop is CATSREGGGAILSDTQYF. The CDR3 region has the DNA TGTGCCACCAGCAGAGAAGGCGGGGGGGCCATTTTATCAGATACGCAGTATTTT. Based on the CDR3 plus reference TRBV15 and TRBJ2-3, the full variable domain is DAMVIQNPRYQVTQFGKPVTLSCSQTLNHNVMYWYQQKSSQAPKLLFHYYDKDFNNEADTPDNFQSRRPNTSFCFLDIRSPGLGDTAMYLCATSREGGGAILSDTQYFGPGTRLTVL.

This clone was seen a handful of times. V gene TRBV2 combines with J gene TRBJ1-2; 7 bases agree with TRBD1. The J segment lost 0 bases and the V segment lost 6 bases, leaving 4 bases of the junction unmatched. This CDR3 is 14 amino acids long. Germline V CDR1 and CDR2: SNHLY, FYNNEI. CDR3 nucleotides: TGTGCCAGCAGGCAGGGGGTAGCTAACTATGGCTACACCTTC. Encoded protein: CASRQGVANYGYTF.

The chain combines TRBV5-4 with TRBJ1-1, with TRBD1 as a possible D gene (6 bases). V was pared by 4 bases and J by 0 bases, with 10 bases between. Germline-derived CDR1 and CDR2 are SGHNT and YYREEE (reference sequence). CDR3 size: 14 residues. Here the CDR3 DNA reads TGTGCCAGCAGCACGGACAGCCTGAACACTGAAGCTTTCTTT. Translating it yields CASSTDSLNTEAFF.

The gene calls are TRBV18 and TRBJ1-4; no clear D gene. The CDR3 covers 16 residues. Trimming shortened V by 3 bases and J by 3 bases, and 14 bases separated the two germline ends. Looked up from germline, CDR1 is KGHSH and CDR2 is LQKENI. Here the CDR3 DNA reads TGTGCCAGCTCACCGGGAGTCAGAGGAGCTAATGAAAAACTGTTTTTT. The encoded protein is CASSPGVRGANEKLFF.

The chain couples TRBV5-1 to TRBJ2-1, with D perhaps TRBD1 (5 bases). Trimming removed 2 bases at V and 5 bases at J, with 11 bases between. Germline V CDR1 and CDR2: SGHRS, YFSETQ. This CDR3 has 14 residues. The CDR3 reads CASSLYGADNEQFF. Written as DNA, the CDR3 is TGCGCCAGCAGCTTATATGGGGCGGACAATGAGCAGTTCTTC.

The chain employs TRBV11-2 and TRBJ1-2, with a possible D match to TRBD1 (6 bases). Germline loops: CDR1 SGHAT, CDR2 FQNNGV. The V gene lost 2 bases and the J gene lost 4 bases, with 8 bases spanning the gap. CDR3 length equals 13 residues. CDR3 region: CASSLLTGYGYTF. CDR3 coding DNA: TGTGCCAGCAGCTTATTGACAGGCTATGGCTACACCTTC.

This chain connects TRBV7-8 to TRBJ1-5; weak D call: TRBD1 (6 bases). Germline CDR1 reads SGHVS; CDR2 reads FQNEAQ. The CDR3 loop spans 17 amino acids. Deletions cut 2 bases from V and 0 bases from J, with 14 bases between. This CDR3 is CASSLKGGGYSNQPQHF. In DNA form, the CDR3 reads TGTGCCAGCAGCTTAAAGGGGGGGGGATATAGCAATCAGCCCCAGCATTTT.

The chain links TRBV7-9 to TRBJ2-7, with D hard to call. Trimming left V 2 bases short and J 5 bases short, with 7 bases between. The CDR3 has 12 amino acids. The V gene's germline CDR1 is SEHNR and CDR2 FQNEAQ (reference sequence). In DNA form, the CDR3 reads TGTGCCAGCAGCTTATCTCTCGACGAGCAGTACTTC. Protein sequence: CASSLSLDEQYF.

The chain employs TRBV28 and TRBJ1-1, with 7 bases aligning to TRBD1. Germline CDR1 and CDR2: MDHEN and SYDVKM. The CDR3 has 14 residues. V lost 5 bases and J lost 4; bases outside the gene matches: 7. The CDR3 here is CASSENRGFTEAFF. The CDR3 bases are TGTGCCAGCAGTGAAAACAGGGGATTCACTGAAGCTTTCTTT.

The chain has TRBV6-2 or TRBV6-3 and TRBJ2-7; D might be TRBD2 (7 bases). CDR1 MNHEY and CDR2 SVGEGT come from the germline V gene. The CDR3 totals 14 residues. Trimming cost V 5 bases and J 11 bases, with 22 bases left between them. CDR3 residues: CASSPQGGGLTEYF. The CDR3 DNA reads as TGTGCCAGCAGTCCCCAAGGGGGGGGCCTCACGGAGTACTTC.